A selection of T cell receptor beta chains follows, all from one sample in a study of PD-L1 blockade in urothelial cancer. Repertoires were generated with immunoSEQ multiplex PCR, while TCRdb's copy carries only in-frame clones and drops some. The sample lists 28,000 or so clones; around nine tenths were seen once. The sequencing used PBMCs, collected around atezolizumab (anti-PD-L1) treatment. Every receptor here comes from a man in his 60s with urothelial cancer. CDR3s include the opening cysteine and the closing phenylalanine or tryptophan. The order of the fields is V gene, J gene, CDR3 protein.

TRBV6-1	TRBJ2-3	CASSETGLAGARNTQYF
TRBV14	TRBJ2-2	CASSPRTGGRSYTGELFF
TRBV2	TRBJ2-6	CASSESLGRVGANVLTF
TRBV2	TRBJ1-2	CASKQGIGGYTF
TRBV5-1	TRBJ2-7	CASSRDASSYEQYF
TRBV5-1	TRBJ1-6	CASSSEEAFGPLHF
TRBV6-6	TRBJ1-5	CASKRQGDQPQHF
TRBV29-1	TRBJ2-7	CSVGLASYEQYF
TRBV19	TRBJ2-1	CASSLQYNEQFF
TRBV30	TRBJ1-1	CAWRKGGEAFF
TRBV6-1	TRBJ2-7	CASSELAGGPVGHEQYF
TRBV28	TRBJ1-1	CASSIAGAGNTEAFF
TRBV19	TRBJ1-3	CASSKRTGDSGNTIYF
TRBV5-1	TRBJ1-5	CASSPDSTMPQHF
TRBV29-1	TRBJ2-1	CSSGQDSYNEQFF
TRBV19	TRBJ1-2	CASSMRTGPEYGYTF
TRBV4-2	TRBJ1-2	CASSQGPGQFHRGDGYTF
TRBV5-1	TRBJ2-3	CASSLGDRGSSTQYF
TRBV6-6	TRBJ2-7	CASSLTSGSSYEQYF
TRBV10-3	TRBJ2-1	CAISTGLSGAYNEQFF
TRBV7-2	TRBJ1-1	CASSPRLNIIVVNTEAFF
TRBV5-1	TRBJ2-7	CASRRDRAPYEQYF
TRBV30	TRBJ1-1	CAWSAGLMNTEAFF
TRBV7-2	TRBJ2-7	CASSPRTSNEQYF
TRBV11-3	TRBJ2-1	CASSGAGGLPYNEQFF
TRBV5-1	TRBJ2-3	CASSNDRNPTDTQYF
TRBV11-3	TRBJ2-2	CASSPRQGNTGELFF
TRBV18	TRBJ1-2	CASSPFGQGSNGYTF
TRBV5-6	TRBJ1-2	CASSLVGGYTF
TRBV19	TRBJ1-1	CASSIGQGASLNTEAFF
TRBV5-4	TRBJ1-2	CASSPGQGDYGYTF
TRBV18	TRBJ2-2	CASSPPLGGTGELFF
TRBV6-1	TRBJ2-1	CASSNSGNEQFF
TRBV2	TRBJ1-2	CASSEEGSYGYTF
TRBV10-3	TRBJ2-7	CATKTSGKSYEQYF
TRBV18	TRBJ2-7	CASSPGQGSGSSYEQYF
TRBV5-1	TRBJ2-7	CASGRTSGETYEQYF
TRBV19	TRBJ2-5	CASSTSLTSGRRRETQYF
TRBV29-1	TRBJ1-2	CSAGGANYGYTF
TRBV11-2	TRBJ1-1	CASSLQDRRAFF
TRBV18	TRBJ1-5	CASSQIQGADQPQHF
TRBV5-1	TRBJ2-3	CASSLLGGGTDTQYF
TRBV7-2	TRBJ1-1	CASSLRQGMNTEAFF
TRBV28	TRBJ1-3	CASSAPGQGNTIYF
TRBV7-6	TRBJ2-5	CASSWTSGQETQYF
TRBV5-1	TRBJ2-4	CASSPSGTGNIQYF
TRBV15	TRBJ2-5	CATSRDWLAGGREETQYF